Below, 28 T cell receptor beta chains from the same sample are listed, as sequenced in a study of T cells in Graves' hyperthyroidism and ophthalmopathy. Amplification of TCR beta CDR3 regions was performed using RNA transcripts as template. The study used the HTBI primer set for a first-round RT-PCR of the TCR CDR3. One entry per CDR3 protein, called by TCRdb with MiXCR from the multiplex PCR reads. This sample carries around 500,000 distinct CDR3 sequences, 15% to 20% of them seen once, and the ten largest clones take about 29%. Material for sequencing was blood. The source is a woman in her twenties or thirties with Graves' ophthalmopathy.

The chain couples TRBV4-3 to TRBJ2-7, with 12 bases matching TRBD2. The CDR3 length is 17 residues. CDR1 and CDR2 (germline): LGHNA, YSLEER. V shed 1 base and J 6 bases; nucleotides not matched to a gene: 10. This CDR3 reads CASSQVLPSGRAREQYF. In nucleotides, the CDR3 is TGCGCCAGCAGCCAAGTTTTGCCTAGCGGGAGGGCGCGCGAGCAGTACTTC.

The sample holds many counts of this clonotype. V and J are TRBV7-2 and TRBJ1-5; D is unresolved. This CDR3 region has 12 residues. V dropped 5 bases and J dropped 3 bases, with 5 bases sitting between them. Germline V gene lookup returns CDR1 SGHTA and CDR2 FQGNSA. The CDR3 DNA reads TGTGCCAGCAGCACTGACAATCAGCCCCAGCATTTT. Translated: CASSTDNQPQHF.

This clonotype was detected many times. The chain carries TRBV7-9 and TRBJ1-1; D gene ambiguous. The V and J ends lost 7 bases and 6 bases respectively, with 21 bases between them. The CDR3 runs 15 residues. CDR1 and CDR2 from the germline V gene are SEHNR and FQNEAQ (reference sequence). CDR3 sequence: CASINGGAGEAEAFF. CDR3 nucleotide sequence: TGTGCCAGCATTAATGGAGGAGCAGGTGAGGCTGAAGCTTTCTTT.

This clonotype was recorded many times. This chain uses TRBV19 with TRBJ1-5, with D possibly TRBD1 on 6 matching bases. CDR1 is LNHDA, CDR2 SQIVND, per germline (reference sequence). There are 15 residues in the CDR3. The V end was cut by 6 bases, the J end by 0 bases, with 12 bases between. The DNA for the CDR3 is TGTGCCAGTAGAACAACAGGGAATAGCAATCAGCCCCAGCATTTT. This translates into CASRTTGNSNQPQHF.

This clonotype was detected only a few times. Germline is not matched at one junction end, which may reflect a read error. CDR3 in amino acids: CASRERGANTGELLF. CDR3 sequence (DNA): TGTGCCAGTAGGGAGCGGGGGGCGAACACCGGGGAGCTGCTTTTT. The chain combines TRBV19 with TRBJ2-2; 9 bases fit TRBD2. Germline CDR1 and CDR2: LNHDA and SQIVND (reference sequence). CDR3 length: 15 amino acids.

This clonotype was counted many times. For the CDR3, the DNA is TGTGCCAGCAGTTATAGGACAAACTACGAGCAGTACTTC. Translating it yields CASSYRTNYEQYF. The chain is built from TRBV27 and TRBJ2-7; D possibly corresponds to TRBD1 (5 bases). V was pared by 4 bases and J by 3 bases, with 10 bases between. The CDR3 loop spans 13 amino acids. Germline V gives CDR1 MNHEY, CDR2 SMNVEV (reference sequence).

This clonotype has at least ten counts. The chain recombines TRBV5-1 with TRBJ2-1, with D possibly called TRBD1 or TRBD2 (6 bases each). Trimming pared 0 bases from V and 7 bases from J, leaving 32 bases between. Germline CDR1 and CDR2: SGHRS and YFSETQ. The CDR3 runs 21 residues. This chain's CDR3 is CASSLARGRSKDSTEGNEQFF. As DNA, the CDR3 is TGCGCCAGCAGCTTGGCCAGGGGACGGAGCAAGGACAGCACGGAGGGGAATGAGCAGTTCTTC.

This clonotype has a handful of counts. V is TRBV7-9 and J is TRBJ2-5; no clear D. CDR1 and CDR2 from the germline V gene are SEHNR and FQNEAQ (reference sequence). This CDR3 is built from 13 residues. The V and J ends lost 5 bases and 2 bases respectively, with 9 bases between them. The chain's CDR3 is CASSDRAQETQYF. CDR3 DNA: TGTGCCAGCAGCGACCGAGCACAAGAGACCCAGTACTTC.

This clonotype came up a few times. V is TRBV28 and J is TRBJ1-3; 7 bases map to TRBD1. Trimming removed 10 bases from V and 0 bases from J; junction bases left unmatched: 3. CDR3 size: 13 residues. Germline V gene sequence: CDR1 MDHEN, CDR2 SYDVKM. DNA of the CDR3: TGTGCCATCGGACAGGTCTCTGGAAACACCATATATTTT. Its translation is CAIGQVSGNTIYF.

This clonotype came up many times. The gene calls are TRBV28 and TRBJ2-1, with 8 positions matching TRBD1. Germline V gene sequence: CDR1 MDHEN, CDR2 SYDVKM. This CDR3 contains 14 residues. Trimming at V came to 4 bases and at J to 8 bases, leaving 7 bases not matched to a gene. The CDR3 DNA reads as TGTGCCAGCAGTTCTGATGACAGGGGCTATGAGCAGTTCTTC. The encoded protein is CASSSDDRGYEQFF. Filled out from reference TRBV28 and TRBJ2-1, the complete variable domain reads DVKVTQSSRYLVKRTGEKVFLECVQDMDHENMFWYRQDPGLGLRLIYFSYDVKMKEKGDIPEGYSVSREKKERFSLILESASTNQTSMYLCASSSDDRGYEQFFGPGTRLTVL.

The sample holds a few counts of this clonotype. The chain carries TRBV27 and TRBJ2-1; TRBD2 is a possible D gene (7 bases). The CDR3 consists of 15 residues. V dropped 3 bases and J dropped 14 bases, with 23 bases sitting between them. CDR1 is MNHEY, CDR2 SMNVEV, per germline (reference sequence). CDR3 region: CASSFPRGGVSVEFF. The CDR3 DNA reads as TGTGCCAGCAGTTTCCCGAGAGGGGGGGTTTCAGTAGAGTTCTTC.

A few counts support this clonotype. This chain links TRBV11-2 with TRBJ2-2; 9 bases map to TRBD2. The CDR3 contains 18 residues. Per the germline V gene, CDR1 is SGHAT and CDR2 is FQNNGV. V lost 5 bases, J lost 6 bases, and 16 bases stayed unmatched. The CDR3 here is CASSRRALAGAFSGELFF. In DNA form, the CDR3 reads TGTGCCAGCAGCCGAAGGGCCTTAGCGGGAGCGTTCTCCGGGGAGCTGTTTTTT.

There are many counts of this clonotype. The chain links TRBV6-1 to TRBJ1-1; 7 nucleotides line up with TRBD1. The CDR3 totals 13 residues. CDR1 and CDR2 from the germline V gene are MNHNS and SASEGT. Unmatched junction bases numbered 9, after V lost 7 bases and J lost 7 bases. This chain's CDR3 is CASNPTGRGEAFF. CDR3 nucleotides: TGTGCCAGCAACCCGACAGGGAGGGGTGAAGCTTTCTTT.

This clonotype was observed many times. The chain's CDR3 is CSARPGQLTYEQYF. Here the CDR3 DNA reads TGCAGTGCTAGGCCTGGACAGCTCACCTACGAGCAGTACTTC. V usage is TRBV20-1 and J usage is TRBJ2-7; D perhaps matches TRBD1 (6 bases). Trimming stripped 3 bases from V and 2 bases from J, with 14 bases between. This CDR3 has 14 amino acids. Germline V gives CDR1 DFQATT, CDR2 SNEGSKA (reference sequence).

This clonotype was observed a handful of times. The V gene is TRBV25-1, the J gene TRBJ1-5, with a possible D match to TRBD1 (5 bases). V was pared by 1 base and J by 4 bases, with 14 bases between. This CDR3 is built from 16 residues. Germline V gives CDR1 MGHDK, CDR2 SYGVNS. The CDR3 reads CASSESGTGGNQPQHF. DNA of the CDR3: TGTGCCAGCAGTGAATCCGGGACGGGTGGTAATCAGCCCCAGCATTTT. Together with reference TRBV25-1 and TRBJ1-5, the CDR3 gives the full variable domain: EADIYQTPRYLVIGTGKKITLECSQTMGHDKMYWYQQDPGMELHLIHYSYGVNSTEKGDLSSESTVSRIRTEHFPLTLESARPSHTSQYLCASSESGTGGNQPQHFGDGTRLSIL.

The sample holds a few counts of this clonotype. The CDR3 DNA reads TGTGCCAGCAGTTTGGGTGGCGGGACAGGGCGGGAGCAGTACTTC. Translating it yields CASSLGGGTGREQYF. This chain uses TRBV27 with TRBJ2-7; 9 bases map to TRBD1. The CDR3 extends over 15 amino acids. The junction had 10 bases not matched to a gene; V was cut back by 3 bases and J by 7 bases. Germline V gene data show CDR1 as MNHEY and CDR2 as SMNVEV (reference sequence).

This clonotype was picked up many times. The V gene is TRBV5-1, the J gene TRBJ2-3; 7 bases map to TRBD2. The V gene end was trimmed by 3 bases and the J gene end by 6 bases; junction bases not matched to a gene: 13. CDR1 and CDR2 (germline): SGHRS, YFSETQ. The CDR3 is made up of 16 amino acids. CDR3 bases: TGCGCCAGCAGCTATTTGGCGGGGGAGACTTCGGATACGCAGTATTTT. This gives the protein CASSYLAGETSDTQYF.

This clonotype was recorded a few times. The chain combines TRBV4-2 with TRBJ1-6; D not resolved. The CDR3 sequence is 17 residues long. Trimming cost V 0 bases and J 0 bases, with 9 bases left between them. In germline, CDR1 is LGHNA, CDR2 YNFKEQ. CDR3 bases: TGTGCCAGCAGCCAAGAGGCCCAGAGCTCCTATAATTCACCCCTCCACTTT. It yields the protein CASSQEAQSSYNSPLHF.

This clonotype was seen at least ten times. The CDR3 protein is CASSQDRTGSGRVQYF. Here the CDR3 DNA reads TGTGCCAGCAGCCAAGATCGCACAGGCTCCGGGCGCGTTCAGTACTTC. The V and J genes are TRBV3-1 and TRBJ2-4; maybe TRBD1 (5 bases). V dropped 0 bases and J dropped 11 bases, with 20 bases sitting between them. Germline lookup yields CDR1 LGHDT and CDR2 YNNKEL (reference sequence). The length of the CDR3 is 16 residues.

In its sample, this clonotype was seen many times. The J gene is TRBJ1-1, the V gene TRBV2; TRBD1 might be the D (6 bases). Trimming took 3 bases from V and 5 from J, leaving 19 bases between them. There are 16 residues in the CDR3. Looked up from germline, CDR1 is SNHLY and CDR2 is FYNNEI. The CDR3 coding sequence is TGTGCCAGCAGTGAGGACCGACAGGCCCGGAGGACTGAAGCTTTCTTT. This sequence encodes CASSEDRQARRTEAFF.

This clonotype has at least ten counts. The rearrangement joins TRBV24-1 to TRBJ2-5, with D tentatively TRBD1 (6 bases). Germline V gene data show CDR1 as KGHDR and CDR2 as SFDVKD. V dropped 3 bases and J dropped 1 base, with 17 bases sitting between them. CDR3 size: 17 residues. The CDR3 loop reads CATSDPTGVNSQETQYF. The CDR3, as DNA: TGTGCCACCAGTGATCCGACAGGAGTTAATAGCCAAGAGACCCAGTACTTC.

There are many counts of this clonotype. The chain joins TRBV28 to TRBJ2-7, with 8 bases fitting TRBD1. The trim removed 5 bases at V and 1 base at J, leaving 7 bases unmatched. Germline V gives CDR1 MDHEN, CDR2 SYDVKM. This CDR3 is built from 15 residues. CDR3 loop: CASSRWGTGSYEQYF. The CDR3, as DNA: TGTGCCAGCAGTCGATGGGGGACAGGTTCCTACGAGCAGTACTTC.

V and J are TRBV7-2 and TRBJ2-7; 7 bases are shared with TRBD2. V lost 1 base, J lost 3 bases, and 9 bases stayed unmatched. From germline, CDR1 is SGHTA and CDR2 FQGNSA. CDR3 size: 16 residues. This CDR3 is CASSLDWAGDNYEQYF. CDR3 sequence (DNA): TGTGCCAGCAGCTTAGATTGGGCGGGAGACAACTACGAGCAGTACTTC.

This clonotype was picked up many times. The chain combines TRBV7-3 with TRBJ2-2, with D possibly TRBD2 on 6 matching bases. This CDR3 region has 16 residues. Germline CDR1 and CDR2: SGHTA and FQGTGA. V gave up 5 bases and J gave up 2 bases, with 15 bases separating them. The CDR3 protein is CASSPQDGGNTGELFF. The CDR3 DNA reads TGTGCCAGCAGCCCCCAGGACGGGGGAAACACCGGGGAGCTGTTTTTT. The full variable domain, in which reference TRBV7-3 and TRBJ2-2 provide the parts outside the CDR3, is GAGVSQTPSNKVTEKGKYVELRCDPISGHTALYWYRQSLGQGPEFLIYFQGTGAADDSGLPNDRFFAVRPEGSVSTLKIQRTERGDSAVYLCASSPQDGGNTGELFFGEGSRLTVL.

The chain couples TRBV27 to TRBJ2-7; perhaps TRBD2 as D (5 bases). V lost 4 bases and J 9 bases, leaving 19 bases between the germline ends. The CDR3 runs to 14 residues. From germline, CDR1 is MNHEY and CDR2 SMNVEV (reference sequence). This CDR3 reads CASSSLSEGVGQYF. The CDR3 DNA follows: TGTGCCAGCAGTTCTCTCTCCGAGGGTGTAGGGCAGTACTTC.

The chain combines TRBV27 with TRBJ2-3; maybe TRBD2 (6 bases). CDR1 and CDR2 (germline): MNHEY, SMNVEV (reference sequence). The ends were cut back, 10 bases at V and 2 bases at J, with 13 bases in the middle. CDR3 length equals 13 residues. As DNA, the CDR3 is TGTGCCATCAAGCGGGTGAACACAGATACGCAGTATTTT. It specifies CAIKRVNTDTQYF.

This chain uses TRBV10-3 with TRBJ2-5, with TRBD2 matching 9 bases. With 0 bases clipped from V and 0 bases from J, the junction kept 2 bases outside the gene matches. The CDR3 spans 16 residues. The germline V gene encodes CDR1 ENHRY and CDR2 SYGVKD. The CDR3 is CAISESGLADQETQYF. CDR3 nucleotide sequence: TGTGCCATCAGTGAGTCGGGACTAGCAGACCAAGAGACCCAGTACTTC.

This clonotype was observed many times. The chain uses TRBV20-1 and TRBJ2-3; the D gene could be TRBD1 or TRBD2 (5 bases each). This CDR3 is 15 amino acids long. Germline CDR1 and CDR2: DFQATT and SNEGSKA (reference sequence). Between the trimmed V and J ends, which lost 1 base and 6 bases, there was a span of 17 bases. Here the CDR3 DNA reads TGCAGTGCTAGAGGGGGACCACCGCTTCGGGATACGCAGTATTTT. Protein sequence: CSARGGPPLRDTQYF.